This is a list of T cell receptor beta chains from one sample in a study of OX40 agonist ivuxolimab in advanced cancers. Measured with immunoSEQ multiplex PCR; TCRdb has only the in-frame clones, and not every one. This table holds roughly 20,000 clones, around 80% found once. The source material was CD4+ or CD8+ T cells sorted from blood, sampled in a trial of the OX40 agonist ivuxolimab. Every receptor here comes from an adult with an advanced solid tumor such as melanoma, head and neck, liver or kidney cancer. Both conserved end residues are part of each CDR3. The D gene is left open where the match is weak. The size of a clone is reported for some rows only, either as once, few or many, or as a class for expanded clones.

d_gene,v_gene,j_gene,abundance,CDR3nt,CDR3aa
.,TRBV28,TRBJ2-1,.,TGTGCCAGCAGTTCACCCCCGCTTCGGGCGGGGGCTGCTAGGAATGAGCAGTTCTTC,CASSSPPLRAGAARNEQFF
.,TRBV29-1,TRBJ1-2,.,TGCAGCGTTGATTTCACGGGGGGGTATGGCTACACCTTC,CSVDFTGGYGYTF
.,TRBV5-4,TRBJ2-7,.,TGTGCCAGCAGCTTTTCTGAGCGTCTTAGGGAGCAGTACTTC,CASSFSERLREQYF
.,TRBV5-1,TRBJ1-6,.,TGCGCCAGCAGCTTGGCAGGGGCACCCTCACCCCTCCACTTT,CASSLAGAPSPLHF
.,TRBV28,TRBJ1-5,few,TGTGCCAGCAGTTTAAGGGGAATCAATCAGCCCCAGCATTTT,CASSLRGINQPQHF
.,TRBV27,TRBJ1-2,.,TGTGCCAGCAGTTGGGGGCAGGGGCATTGGGGCTACACCTTC,CASSWGQGHWGYTF
TRBD2,TRBV6-1,TRBJ2-3,.,TGTGCCAGCAGTCCAACCACTAGCGGTACGCAGTATTTT,CASSPTTSGTQYF
TRBD2,TRBV7-8,TRBJ2-3,.,TGTGCCAGCAGCTTGAGGGTAGCGGGAGCGTCAGATACGCAGTATTTT,CASSLRVAGASDTQYF
.,TRBV28,TRBJ2-7,.,TGTGCCAGCAGCGCCGGGGGCCTTAAAGGCCACGAGCAGTACTTC,CASSAGGLKGHEQYF
.,TRBV4-1,TRBJ1-1,.,TGCGCCAGCAGCCACGGGGCCGAAGCTTTCTTT,CASSHGAEAFF
TRBD1,TRBV6-1,TRBJ1-1,.,TGTGCCAGCAGTGAGTACAGGGGCACTGAAGCTTTCTTT,CASSEYRGTEAFF
.,TRBV7-9,TRBJ1-2,.,TGTGCCAGCAGCTTAGGGGGAGGCTATGGCTACACCTTC,CASSLGGGYGYTF
.,TRBV30,TRBJ1-6,.,TGTGCCTGGAGTTCTAATTCACCCCTCCACTTT,CAWSSNSPLHF
TRBD2,TRBV11-2,TRBJ2-3,.,TGTGCCAGCAGCTTAGATCTGCCCGGGGGGAGCACAGATACGCAGTATTTT,CASSLDLPGGSTDTQYF
.,TRBV11-2,TRBJ2-5,few,TGTGCCAGCCGGGGGCAGCAAGAGACCCAGTACTTC,CASRGQQETQYF
.,TRBV19,TRBJ2-5,.,TGTGCCAGCCAAAAGGGGGGGTTTGGAGAGACCCAGTACTTC,CASQKGGFGETQYF
.,TRBV7-3,TRBJ1-6,.,TGTGCCAGCAGCTTCGGGGACAAATCACCCCTCCACTTT,CASSFGDKSPLHF
.,TRBV28,TRBJ2-1,.,TGTGCCAGCAGTCCTACCAGGGCTTCCTACAATGAGCAGTTCTTC,CASSPTRASYNEQFF
.,TRBV6-5,TRBJ1-2,.,TGTGCCAGCAGTTACTCGCTGCAGGGGTCCTATGGCTACACCTTC,CASSYSLQGSYGYTF
.,TRBV19,TRBJ2-4,.,TGTGCCAGTAGTACCCTGACTGGTGGGTTAGTAAAAAACATTCAGTACTTC,CASSTLTGGLVKNIQYF
.,TRBV2,TRBJ2-5,.,TGTGCCAGCAAGTCCTTGGAGACCCAGTACTTC,CASKSLETQYF
TRBD2,TRBV5-1,TRBJ2-3,few,TGCGCCAGCAGCTCCGGGGAGCTTAGGGGACTAGCGGGAGGAAAAGATACGCAGTATTTT,CASSSGELRGLAGGKDTQYF
TRBD2,TRBV7-3,TRBJ2-1,.,TGTGCCAGCAGCTTAAAAGTAGGGACTAGCGACAATGAGCAGTTCTTC,CASSLKVGTSDNEQFF
.,TRBV6-6,TRBJ1-4,.,TGTGCCAGCAGTGCCGGGGGGAATGAAAAACTGTTTTTT,CASSAGGNEKLFF
TRBD1,TRBV6-5,TRBJ1-1,few,TGTGCCAGCAGACGGCGGACAGGGGCCGAAGCTTTCTTT,CASRRRTGAEAFF
.,TRBV29-1,TRBJ2-6,.,TGCAGCGTTGAAGTTGGTCGGAGGTTCTCTGGGGCCAACGTCCTGACTTTC,CSVEVGRRFSGANVLTF
.,TRBV5-1,TRBJ1-6,.,TGCGCCAGCAGCCGGAAGGGCGGGGGCTCCTATAATTCACCCCTCCACTTT,CASSRKGGGSYNSPLHF
.,TRBV28,TRBJ2-2,.,TGTGCCAGCAGTTTAATCTGGGGGCTCAAGACCGGGGAGCTGTTTTTT,CASSLIWGLKTGELFF
.,TRBV11-3,TRBJ2-1,.,TGTGCCAGCAGCTTAGCGACTTCGAATGAGCAGTTCTTC,CASSLATSNEQFF
.,TRBV30,TRBJ2-7,.,TGTGCCTGGAGGTTAGGGTACGGCGAGCAGTACTTC,CAWRLGYGEQYF
TRBD1,TRBV5-1,TRBJ2-2,once,TGCGCCAGCAGCTTTAGACAGGGGAACACCGGGGAGCTGTTTTTT,CASSFRQGNTGELFF
.,TRBV6-1,TRBJ1-5,.,TGTGCCATCAGTGAGGTAGGGCCTGCGAATCAGCCCCAGCATTTT,CAISEVGPANQPQHF
.,TRBV5-1,TRBJ2-2,.,TGCGCCAGCGCCAACCCTGCTAACACCGGGGAGCTGTTTTTT,CASANPANTGELFF
TRBD1,TRBV5-1,TRBJ1-4,.,TGCGCCAGCAGCTTCCAGGGGGATAATGAAAAACTGTTTTTT,CASSFQGDNEKLFF
.,TRBV5-8,TRBJ1-4,.,TGTGCCAGCAGCCTCCGTTCCTCCACACACCAAAAACTGTTTTTT,CASSLRSSTHQKLFF
.,TRBV21-1,TRBJ2-7,.,TGTGCCAGCAGCAAAGTGGGACGGACAGCCGGCTACGAGCAGTACTTC,CASSKVGRTAGYEQYF
.,TRBV21-1,TRBJ2-3,.,TGTGCCAGCAGCTCAAGCTGGCTAGTGAATACAGATACGCAGTATTTT,CASSSSWLVNTDTQYF
TRBD1,TRBV2,TRBJ2-1,.,TGTGCCAGCAGGGCCCGGGACAGGTCCTACAATGAGCAGTTCTTC,CASRARDRSYNEQFF
.,TRBV7-2,TRBJ2-3,.,TGTGCCAGCAGCTCCCTTTTCAGCAGCCAGGGGCAGTATTTT,CASSSLFSSQGQYF
.,TRBV6-4,TRBJ2-1,.,TGTGCCAGCAGTGACGGACAGTCGGGTAATGAGCAGTTCTTC,CASSDGQSGNEQFF
.,TRBV28,TRBJ1-2,.,TGTGCCAGCAGGTCCACTCCGGGACGAGGCTACACCTTC,CASRSTPGRGYTF
.,TRBV5-8,TRBJ2-7,.,TGTGCCAGCAGCTTGGACGCGGCGTCTAGCTCCTACGAGCAGTACTTC,CASSLDAASSSYEQYF
TRBD2,TRBV10-3,TRBJ2-7,.,TGTGCCATCAGCCTGACTAGCGGGGACTACGAGCAGTACTTC,CAISLTSGDYEQYF
TRBD1,TRBV27,TRBJ2-1,.,TGTGCCAGCAGCCGGACAGGGTACAATGAGCAGTTCTTC,CASSRTGYNEQFF
.,TRBV6-5,TRBJ2-5,.,TGTGCCAGCAGTTCCCCGAGAGTTAAGGAGACCCAGTACTTC,CASSSPRVKETQYF
TRBD2,TRBV14,TRBJ2-3,.,TGTGCCAGCAGCCAGGGACTAGCGGGATGGGCAGATACGCAGTATTTT,CASSQGLAGWADTQYF
TRBD1,TRBV30,TRBJ1-3,.,TGTGCCTGGTCCGGGACAGGGGTGGGCGGAAACACCATATATTTT,CAWSGTGVGGNTIYF
.,TRBV5-6,TRBJ1-1,few,TGTGCCAGCAGCTTGGCCATGGGTGAAGCTTTCTTT,CASSLAMGEAFF
.,TRBV11-2,TRBJ2-3,.,TGTGCCAGCAGACCCCCGGGGAGCTTCACAGATACGCAGTATTTT,CASRPPGSFTDTQYF
TRBD2,TRBV25-1,TRBJ2-2,.,TGTGCCAGCAGTGCTGGACTAGAAACCGGGGAGCTGTTTTTT,CASSAGLETGELFF